The present T cell receptor (beta chain) was sequenced within a study of blood T cells in healthy people across ages. On this clonotype itself: The target antigen is unknown.

Every sample yielded at least 7 million isolated PBMCs. Next came a second PCR, run for about 6 to 11 cycles, which used a sample-barcoded 5' primer along with a J-beta primer mix. TCRdb re-derived calls from the 5' RACE reads in MiXCR, one entry per CDR3 protein. In the table there are around 690,000 distinct CDR3 sequences, 58% of which are singletons. Broader study findings: Among long-lived donors, naive CD4+ cells were more numerous and diversity higher than in aged donors.

Trimming shortened V by 3 bases and J by 1 base, and 10 bases separated the two germline ends. Germline loops: CDR1 KGHSH, CDR2 LQKENI. CDR3 size: 15 residues. What was sequenced was blood. The TCR originated in a man in his fifties or sixties in good health. The J gene is TRBJ2-4, the V gene TRBV18, with D uncertain. The CDR3 DNA follows: TGTGCCAGCTCACCCCCAGTCTCGGCCAAAAACATTCAGTACTTC. As protein: CASSPPVSAKNIQYF.